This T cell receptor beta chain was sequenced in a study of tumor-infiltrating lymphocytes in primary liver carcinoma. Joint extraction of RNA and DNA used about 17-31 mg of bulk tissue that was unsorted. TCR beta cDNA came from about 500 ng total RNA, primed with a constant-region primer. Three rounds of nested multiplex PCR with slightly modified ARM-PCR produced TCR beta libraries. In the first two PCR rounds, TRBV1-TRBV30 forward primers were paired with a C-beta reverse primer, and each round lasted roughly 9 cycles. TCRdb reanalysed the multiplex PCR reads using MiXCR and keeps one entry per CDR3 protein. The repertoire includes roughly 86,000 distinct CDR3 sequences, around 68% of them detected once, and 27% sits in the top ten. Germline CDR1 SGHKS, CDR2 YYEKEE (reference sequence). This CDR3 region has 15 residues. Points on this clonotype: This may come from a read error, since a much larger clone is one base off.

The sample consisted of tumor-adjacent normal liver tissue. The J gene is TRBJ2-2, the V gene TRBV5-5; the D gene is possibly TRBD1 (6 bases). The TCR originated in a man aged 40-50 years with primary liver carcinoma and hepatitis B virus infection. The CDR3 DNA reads TGTGCCAGCGGCTTAGGACAGTCCAACACCGGGGAGCTGTTTTTT. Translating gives CASGLGQSNTGELFF.